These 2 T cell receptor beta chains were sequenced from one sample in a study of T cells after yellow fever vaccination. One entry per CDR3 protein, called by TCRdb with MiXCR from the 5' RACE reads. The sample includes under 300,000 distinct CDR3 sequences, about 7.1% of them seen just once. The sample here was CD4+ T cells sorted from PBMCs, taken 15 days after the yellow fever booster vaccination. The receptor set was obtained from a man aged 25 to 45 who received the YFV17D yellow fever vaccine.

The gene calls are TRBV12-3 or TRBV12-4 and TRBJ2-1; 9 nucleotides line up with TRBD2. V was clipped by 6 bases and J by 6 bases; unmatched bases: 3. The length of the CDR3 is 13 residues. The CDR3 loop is CASSTTSGNEQFF. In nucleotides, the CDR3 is TGTGCCAGCAGCACGACTAGCGGCAATGAGCAGTTCTTC.

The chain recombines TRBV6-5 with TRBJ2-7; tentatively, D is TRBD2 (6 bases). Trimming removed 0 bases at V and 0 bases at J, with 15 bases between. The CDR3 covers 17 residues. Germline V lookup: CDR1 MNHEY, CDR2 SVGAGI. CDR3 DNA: TGTGCCAGCAGTTACTCGAAGGGAACTAGCTACTCCTACGAGCAGTACTTC. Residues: CASSYSKGTSYSYEQYF.